One TCR beta chain is described in this entry. Its antigen is still unknown. This sample is part of a study of T cell responses to AZD1222 COVID-19 vaccine. Study summary: Second-dose intervals near 4 or 12 weeks were combined. Whole-study findings and limits: Increased Spike-specific TCR breadth and depth were observed after two AZD1222 doses.

TCRdb's copy holds only in-frame clones and misses some; the assay was immunoSEQ multiplex PCR. This table holds some 140,000 clones, roughly 90% found once. The sample was peripheral blood, taken on day 0 of AZD1222 vaccination. The TCR originated in an adult in good health.

The CDR3 spells CASSPQGGETQYF. The CDR3 DNA reads TGTGCCAGTAGTCCGCAGGGTGGCGAGACCCAGTACTTC. J is TRBJ2-5 and V is TRBV19; TRBD1 might be the D (5 bases). Germline V gene lookup returns CDR1 LNHDA and CDR2 SQIVND (reference sequence). This CDR3 spans 13 amino acids. Trimming removed 5 bases from V and 5 bases from J, with 12 bases in between.